A single T cell receptor (beta chain) is shown here with its context. What it binds is not known. This entry comes from a study of cytomegalovirus exposure and HLA in healthy donors. Overall study findings and caveats: In vitro testing confirmed a few CMV-associated chains as specific for CMV antigens.

Libraries were prepared by immunoSEQ multiplex PCR; TCRdb keeps only in-frame clonotypes and omits some of them. In the table there are about 120,000 clones, approximately 81% of which are singletons. In germline, CDR1 is SGHNT, CDR2 YYREEE (reference sequence). With 3 bases clipped from V and 5 bases from J, the junction kept 4 bases outside the gene matches. The CDR3 has 15 residues. This clonotype originated in a woman under 40 in good health and CMV-seronegative. The chain combines TRBV5-4 with TRBJ2-1, with 11 bases matching TRBD2. The specimen was PBMCs. CDR3 bases: TGTGCCAGCAGCTGGCCGGGACTAGCGGACAATGAGCAGTTCTTC. Translating it yields CASSWPGLADNEQFF. Combining the CDR3 with reference TRBV5-4 and TRBJ2-1 gives the whole variable domain ETGVTQSPTHLIKTRGQQVTLRCSSQSGHNTVSWYQQALGQGPQFIFQYYREEENGRGNFPPRFSGLQFPNYSSELNVNALELDDSALYLCASSWPGLADNEQFFGPGTRLTVL.